Listed below are T cell receptor beta chains from one sample, sequenced in a study of T cell responses to AZD1222 COVID-19 vaccine. Using immunoSEQ multiplex PCR, the repertoire was profiled, and TCRdb retains in-frame clones only, with some absent. The sample lists tens of thousands of clones, around nine tenths occurring once. The sample was peripheral blood, taken 28 days after the second AZD1222 dose. These receptors all stem from an adult who received the AZD1222 COVID-19 vaccine. CDR3s include the opening cysteine and the closing phenylalanine or tryptophan. Fields, in order: CDR3 length, V gene, CDR3 protein.

length: 13
V: TRBV12-3/TRBV12-4
CDR3: CASNPRHPSGAFF

length: 16
V: TRBV4-1
CDR3: CASSQAQTELNTEAFF

length: 15
V: TRBV10-1
CDR3: CASSRIRDGSYEQYF

length: 15
V: TRBV5-1
CDR3: CASSPTPGQNSPLHF

length: 13
V: TRBV11-2
CDR3: CASSLDRVLQQFF

length: 12
V: TRBV7-9
CDR3: CASSHLGGPQHF

length: 16
V: TRBV12-5
CDR3: CASGLVLGQGFGELFF

length: 13
V: TRBV28
CDR3: CASMGEVEPEAFF

length: 15
V: TRBV5-6
CDR3: CASSLRVAENQPQHF

length: 12
V: TRBV14
CDR3: CASSHGGNTIYF

length: 15
V: TRBV28
CDR3: CASSFSGTTSYTQYF

length: 12
V: TRBV3-1/TRBV3-2
CDR3: CASSQRRETQYF

length: 15
V: TRBV7-9
CDR3: CASSSGPQGVNEQFF

length: 12
V: TRBV11-2
CDR3: CASSLDRHEQYF

length: 13
V: TRBV27
CDR3: CASSFAGNYGYTF

length: 17
V: TRBV5-1
CDR3: CASSLEGGPSLNTEAFF

length: 16
V: TRBV9
CDR3: CASSSLAGASQETQYF

length: 14
V: TRBV18
CDR3: CASSPSGGQIEQYF

length: 12
V: TRBV2
CDR3: CASRKMSGELFF

length: 13
V: TRBV29-1
CDR3: CSVVKGRNTEAFF

length: 13
V: TRBV12-3/TRBV12-4
CDR3: CASSLGMSYEQYF

length: 14
V: TRBV19
CDR3: CASSSRDRVDEQYF

length: 16
V: TRBV9
CDR3: CASSGQGRWSGNTIYF

length: 16
V: TRBV5-6
CDR3: CASSLAGLSYNSPLHF

length: 16
V: TRBV5-6
CDR3: CASSPRLAGESYEQYF

length: 13
V: TRBV30
CDR3: CAWGPGANEKLFF

length: 13
V: TRBV24-1
CDR3: CATSAAKQETQYF

length: 12
V: TRBV5-1
CDR3: CASSLVGGWAFF

length: 14
V: TRBV19
CDR3: CASSDRLRTDTQYF

length: 14
V: TRBV27
CDR3: CASSFPSGNSPLHF

length: 14
V: TRBV27
CDR3: CASSPWDNAEKLFF

length: 14
V: TRBV27
CDR3: CASSYGTGGQPQHF

length: 17
V: TRBV6-6
CDR3: CASSQGQGANSNQPQHF

length: 14
V: TRBV7-2
CDR3: CASSLGQDNQPQHF

length: 14
V: TRBV5-1
CDR3: CASSSRNSGTEAFF

length: 15
V: TRBV19
CDR3: CASRRVTGNNEKLFF